The present T cell receptor beta chain was sequenced within a study of T cell responses to AZD1222 COVID-19 vaccine. Across the study: Pooling covered second doses at about 4 or about 12 weeks.

Between the trimmed V and J ends, which lost 4 bases and 7 bases, there was a span of 13 bases. Germline assignment: CDR1 LGHDT and CDR2 YNNKEL (reference sequence). This CDR3 has 13 amino acids. Profiled with immunoSEQ multiplex PCR; TCRdb holds only in-frame clones, not every one. The table includes about 120,000 clones, less than 90% detected once. As regards this clone: Its antigen is unknown.

Points from the study as a whole: Baseline seropositives among AZD1222 recipients totaled only five or six. The CD4 TCRs associated with vaccination extended across spike and predominated at 160-218 and 743-854.

The clonotype was recovered from an adult in good health. The chain uses TRBV3-1 (or the pseudogene TRBV3-2) and TRBJ1-2; weak D call: TRBD1 (5 bases). This specimen consisted of peripheral blood, obtained on day 0 of AZD1222 vaccination. CDR3 nucleotides: TGTGCCAGCAGCCCGCAGGGCATTGGTGGCTACACCTTC. Its translation: CASSPQGIGGYTF.